What follows are 5 T cell receptor beta chains derived from one specimen sequenced in a study of T cells after yellow fever vaccination. MiXCR, run by TCRdb on the 5' RACE reads, gives a single entry per CDR3 protein. The sample shows more than 90,000 distinct CDR3 sequences, about 7% of them seen only once. The sequenced sample was CD4+ T cells sorted from PBMCs, obtained approximately 47 days after the first yellow fever vaccination. These receptors were collected from a man in his late teens or twenties who received the YFV17D yellow fever vaccine.

This clonotype was seen repeatedly, ten times or more. V usage is TRBV7-3 and J usage is TRBJ2-3, with a tentative D call TRBD2 (6 bases). This CDR3 contains 17 residues. Deletions cut 5 bases from V and 0 bases from J, with 18 bases between. CDR1 is SGHTA and CDR2 is FQGTGA in the germline V gene. The CDR3 is CASSPLTGVSSTDTQYF. DNA for the CDR3: TGTGCCAGCAGCCCGCTTACGGGAGTCTCGAGCACAGATACGCAGTATTTT.

This clonotype was observed many times. CDR3 in amino acids: CASSFLGREKLFF. The CDR3 DNA is TGTGCCAGCAGTTTCTTGGGGCGGGAAAAACTGTTTTTT. The genes are TRBV28 and TRBJ1-4; the D gene is possibly TRBD1 (5 bases). Trimming pared 3 bases from V and 8 bases from J, leaving 10 bases between. Germline V gives CDR1 MDHEN, CDR2 SYDVKM. The CDR3 is 13 amino acids.

This clonotype was recorded at least ten times. The rearrangement uses TRBV20-1 and TRBJ2-5; the D is unclear. The V and J ends lost 3 bases and 1 base respectively, with 9 bases between them. Germline CDR1 is DFQATT and CDR2 is SNEGSKA (reference sequence). The CDR3 has 13 residues. CDR3 amino acids: CSASIPVQETQYF. The CDR3 DNA sequence: TGCAGTGCTAGTATTCCTGTCCAAGAGACCCAGTACTTC.

This clonotype was seen many times. The CDR3 sequence is CASSLQRGGMLNEQFF. CDR3 nucleotides: TGTGCCAGCAGCTTACAGCGGGGGGGTATGCTCAATGAGCAGTTCTTC. This chain uses TRBV7-3 with TRBJ2-1; 10 nucleotides line up with TRBD2. Germline V CDR1 and CDR2: SGHTA, FQGTGA. The junction had 7 bases not matched to a gene; V was cut back by 2 bases and J by 6 bases. There are 16 residues in the CDR3.

This clonotype was recorded many times. The CDR3 sequence: CASSAGDYNEQFF. For the CDR3, the DNA is TGTGCCAGCAGCGCTGGGGACTACAATGAGCAGTTCTTC. The chain uses TRBV5-4 and TRBJ2-1; D is undetermined. CDR1 SGHNT and CDR2 YYREEE come from the germline V gene (reference sequence). CDR3 length: 13 amino acids. V lost 4 bases and J lost 3, with 8 bases in between.